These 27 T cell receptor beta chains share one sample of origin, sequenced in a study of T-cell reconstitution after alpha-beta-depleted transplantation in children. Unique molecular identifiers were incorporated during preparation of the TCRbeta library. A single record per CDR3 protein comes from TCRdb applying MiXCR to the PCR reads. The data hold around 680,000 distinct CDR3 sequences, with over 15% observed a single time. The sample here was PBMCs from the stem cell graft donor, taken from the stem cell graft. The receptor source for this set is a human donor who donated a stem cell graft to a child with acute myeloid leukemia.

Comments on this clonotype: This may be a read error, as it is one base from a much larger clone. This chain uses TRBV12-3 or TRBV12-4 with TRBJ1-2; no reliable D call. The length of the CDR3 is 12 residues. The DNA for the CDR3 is TGTGCCAGCAGTCCGGAAATATACGGCTCCACCTTC. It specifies CASSPEIYGSTF.

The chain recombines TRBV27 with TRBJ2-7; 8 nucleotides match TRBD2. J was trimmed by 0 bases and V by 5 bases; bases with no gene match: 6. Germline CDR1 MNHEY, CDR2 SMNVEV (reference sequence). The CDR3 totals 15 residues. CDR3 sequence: CASSRGGVSSYEQYV. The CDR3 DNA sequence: TGTGCCAGCAGTCGGGGGGGCGTTAGCTCCTACGAGCAGTACGTC.

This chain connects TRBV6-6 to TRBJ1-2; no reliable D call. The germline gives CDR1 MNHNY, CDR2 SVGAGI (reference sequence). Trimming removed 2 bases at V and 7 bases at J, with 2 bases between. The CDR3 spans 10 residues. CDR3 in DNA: TGTGCCAGCAGTTACGCTGGCTACACCTTC. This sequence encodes CASSYAGYTF.

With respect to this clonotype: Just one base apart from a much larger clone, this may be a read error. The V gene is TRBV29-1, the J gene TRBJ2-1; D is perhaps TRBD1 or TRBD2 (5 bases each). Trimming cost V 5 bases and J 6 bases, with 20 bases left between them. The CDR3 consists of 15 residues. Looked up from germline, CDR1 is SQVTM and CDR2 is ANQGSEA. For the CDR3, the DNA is TGCAGCGTTAACGGGGCTGCTCTCCTCGGCAATGAGCAGTTCTTC. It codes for CSVNGAALLGNEQFF.

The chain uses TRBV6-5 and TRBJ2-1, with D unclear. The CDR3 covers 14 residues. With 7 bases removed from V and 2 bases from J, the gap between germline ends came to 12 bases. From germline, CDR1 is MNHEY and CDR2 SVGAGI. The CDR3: CASNSDSAYNEQFF. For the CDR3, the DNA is TGTGCCAGCAATTCTGACTCTGCCTACAATGAGCAGTTCTTC.

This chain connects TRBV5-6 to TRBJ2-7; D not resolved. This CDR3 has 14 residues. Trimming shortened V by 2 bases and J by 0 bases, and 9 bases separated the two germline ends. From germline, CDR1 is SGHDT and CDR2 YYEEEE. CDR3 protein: CASSFFMSSYEQYV. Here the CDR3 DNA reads TGTGCCAGCAGCTTCTTCATGAGCTCCTACGAGCAGTACGTC.

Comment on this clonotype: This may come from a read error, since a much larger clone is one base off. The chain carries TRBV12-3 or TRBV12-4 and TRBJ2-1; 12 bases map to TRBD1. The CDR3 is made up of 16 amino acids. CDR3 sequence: CASSPVGTGGYNGQFF. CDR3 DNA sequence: TGTGCCAGCAGCCCCGTCGGGACAGGGGGCTACAATGGGCAGTTCTTC.

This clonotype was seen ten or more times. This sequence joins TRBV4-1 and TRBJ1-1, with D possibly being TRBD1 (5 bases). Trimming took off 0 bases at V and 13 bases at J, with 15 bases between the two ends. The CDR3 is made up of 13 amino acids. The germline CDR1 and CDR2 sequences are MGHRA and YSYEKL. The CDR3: CASSQEDPGFGFF. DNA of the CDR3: TGCGCCAGCAGCCAAGAAGATCCAGGGTTTGGTTTCTTT.

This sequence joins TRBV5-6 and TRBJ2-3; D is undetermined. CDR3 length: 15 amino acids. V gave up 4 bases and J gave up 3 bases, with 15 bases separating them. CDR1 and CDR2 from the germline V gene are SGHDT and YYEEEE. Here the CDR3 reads CASSDQPINTDTQYF. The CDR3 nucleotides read TGTGCCAGCAGCGATCAACCTATTAATACAGATACGCAGTATTTT.

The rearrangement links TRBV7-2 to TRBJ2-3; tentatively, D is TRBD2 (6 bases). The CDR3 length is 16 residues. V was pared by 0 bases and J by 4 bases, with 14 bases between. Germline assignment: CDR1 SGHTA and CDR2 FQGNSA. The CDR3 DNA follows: TGTGCCAGCAGCTTAGCGCTAACCTCGGGGGCAGATACGCAGTATTTT. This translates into CASSLALTSGADTQYF. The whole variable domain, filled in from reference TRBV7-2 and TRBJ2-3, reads GAGVSQSPSNKVTEKGKDVELRCDPISGHTALYWYRQSLGQGLEFLIYFQGNSAPDKSGLPSDRFSAERTGGSVSTLTIQRTQQEDSAVYLCASSLALTSGADTQYFGPGTRLTVL.

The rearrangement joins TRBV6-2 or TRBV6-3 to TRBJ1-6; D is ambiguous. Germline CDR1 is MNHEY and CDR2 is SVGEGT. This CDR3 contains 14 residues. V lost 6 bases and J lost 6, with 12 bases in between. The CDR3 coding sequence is TGTGCCAGCAGCCAAGGGCGTCTTAATTCACCCCTCCACTTT. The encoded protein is CASSQGRLNSPLHF.

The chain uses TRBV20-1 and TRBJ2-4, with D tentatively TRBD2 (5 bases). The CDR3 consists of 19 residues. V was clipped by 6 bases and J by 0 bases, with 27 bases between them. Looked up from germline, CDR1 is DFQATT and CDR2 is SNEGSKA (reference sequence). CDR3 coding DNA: TGCAGTGCGTCCACTGGACGGGGAGCTCCTTATCTAGCCAAAAACATTCAGTACTTC. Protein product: CSASTGRGAPYLAKNIQYF.

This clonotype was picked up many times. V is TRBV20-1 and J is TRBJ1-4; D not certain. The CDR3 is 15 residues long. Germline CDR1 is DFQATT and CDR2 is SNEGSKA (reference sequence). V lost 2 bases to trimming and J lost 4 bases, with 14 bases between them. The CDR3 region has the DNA TGCAGTGCTAGAAGACACGGAGGACTTAATGAAAAACTGTTTTTT. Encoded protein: CSARRHGGLNEKLFF.

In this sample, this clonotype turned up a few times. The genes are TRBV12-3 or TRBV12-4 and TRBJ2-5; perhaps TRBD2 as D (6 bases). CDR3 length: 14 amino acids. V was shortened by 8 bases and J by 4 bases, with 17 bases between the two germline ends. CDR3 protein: CASAGRGFGETQYF. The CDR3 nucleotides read TGTGCCAGCGCCGGACGGGGGTTTGGAGAGACCCAGTACTTC.

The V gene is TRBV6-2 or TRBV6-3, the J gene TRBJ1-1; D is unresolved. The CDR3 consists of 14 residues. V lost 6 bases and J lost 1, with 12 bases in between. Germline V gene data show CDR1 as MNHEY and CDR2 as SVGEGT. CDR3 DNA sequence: TGTGCCAGCAGCCGTCCTCCAGAGAACACTGAAGCTTTCTTT. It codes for CASSRPPENTEAFF.

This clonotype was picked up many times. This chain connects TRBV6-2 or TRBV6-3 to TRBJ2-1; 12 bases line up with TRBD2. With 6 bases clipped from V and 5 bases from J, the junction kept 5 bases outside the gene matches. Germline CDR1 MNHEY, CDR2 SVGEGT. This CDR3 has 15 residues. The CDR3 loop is CASRFGLAGNNEQFF. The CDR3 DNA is TGTGCCAGCAGATTCGGACTAGCGGGGAACAATGAGCAGTTCTTC.

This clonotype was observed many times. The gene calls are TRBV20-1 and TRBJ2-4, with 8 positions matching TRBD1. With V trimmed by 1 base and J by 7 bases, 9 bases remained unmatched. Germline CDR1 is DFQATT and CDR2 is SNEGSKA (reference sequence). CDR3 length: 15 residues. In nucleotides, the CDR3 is TGCAGTGCTAGAGTCCCGGACAGGGAAGACAACATTCAGTACTTC. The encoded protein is CSARVPDREDNIQYF.

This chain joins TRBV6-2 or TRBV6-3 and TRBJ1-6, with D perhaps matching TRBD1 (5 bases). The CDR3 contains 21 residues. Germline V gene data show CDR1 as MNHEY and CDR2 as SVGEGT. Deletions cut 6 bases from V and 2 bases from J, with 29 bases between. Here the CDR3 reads CASSSHEGYGLKRTYNSPLHF. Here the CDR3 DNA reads TGTGCCAGCAGCTCCCACGAGGGGTACGGGCTTAAACGAACCTATAATTCACCCCTCCACTTT.

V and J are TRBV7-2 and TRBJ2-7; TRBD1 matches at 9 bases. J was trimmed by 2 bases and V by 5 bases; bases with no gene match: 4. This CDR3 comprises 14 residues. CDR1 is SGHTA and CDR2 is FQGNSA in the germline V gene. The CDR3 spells CASSRRQGAYEQYF. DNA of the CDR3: TGTGCCAGCAGCCGGAGACAGGGGGCCTACGAGCAGTACTTC.

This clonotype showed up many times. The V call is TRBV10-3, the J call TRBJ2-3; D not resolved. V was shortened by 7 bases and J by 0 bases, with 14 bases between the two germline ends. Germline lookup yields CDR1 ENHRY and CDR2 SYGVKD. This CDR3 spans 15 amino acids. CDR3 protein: CAINSGGASTDTQYF. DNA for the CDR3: TGTGCCATCAATTCGGGCGGTGCGAGCACAGATACGCAGTATTTT.

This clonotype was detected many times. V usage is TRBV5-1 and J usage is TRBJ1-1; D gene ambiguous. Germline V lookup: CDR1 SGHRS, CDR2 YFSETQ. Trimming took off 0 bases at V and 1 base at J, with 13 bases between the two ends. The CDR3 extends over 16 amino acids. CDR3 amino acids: CASSLEALAGNTEAFF. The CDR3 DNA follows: TGCGCCAGCAGCTTGGAAGCGTTGGCTGGGAACACTGAAGCTTTCTTT.

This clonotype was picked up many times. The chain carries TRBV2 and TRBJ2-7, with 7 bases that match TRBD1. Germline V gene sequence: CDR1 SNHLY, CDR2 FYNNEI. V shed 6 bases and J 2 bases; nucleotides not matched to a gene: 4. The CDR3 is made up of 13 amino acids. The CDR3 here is CASSGQVPYEQYV. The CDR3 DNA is TGTGCCAGCAGCGGACAGGTCCCCTACGAGCAGTACGTC.

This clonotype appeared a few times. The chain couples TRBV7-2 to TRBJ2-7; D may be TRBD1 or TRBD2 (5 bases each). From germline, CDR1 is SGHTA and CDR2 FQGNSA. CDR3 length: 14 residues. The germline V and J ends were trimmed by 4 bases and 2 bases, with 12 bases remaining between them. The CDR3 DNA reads TGTGCCAGCAGCTCCCGGGACGGACCCTACGAGCAGTACTTC. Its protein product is CASSSRDGPYEQYF.

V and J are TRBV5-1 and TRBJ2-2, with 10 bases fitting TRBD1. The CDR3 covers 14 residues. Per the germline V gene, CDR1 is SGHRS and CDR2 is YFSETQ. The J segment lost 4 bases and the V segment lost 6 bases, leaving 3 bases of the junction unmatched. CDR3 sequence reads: CASMWTGGTGELFF. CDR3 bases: TGCGCCAGCATGTGGACAGGGGGCACCGGGGAGCTGTTTTTT. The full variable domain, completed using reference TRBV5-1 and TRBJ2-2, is KAGVTQTPRYLIKTRGQQVTLSCSPISGHRSVSWYQQTPGQGLQFLFEYFSETQRNKGNFPGRFSGRQFSNSRSEMNVSTLELGDSALYLCASMWTGGTGELFFGEGSRLTVL.

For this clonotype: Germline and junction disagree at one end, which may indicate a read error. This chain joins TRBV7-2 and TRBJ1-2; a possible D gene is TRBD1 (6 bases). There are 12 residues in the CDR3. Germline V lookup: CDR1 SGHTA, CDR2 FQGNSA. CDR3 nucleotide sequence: TGTCCCAGCAGCCAACAGGGTTATGGCTACACCTTC. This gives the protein CPSSQQGYGYTF.

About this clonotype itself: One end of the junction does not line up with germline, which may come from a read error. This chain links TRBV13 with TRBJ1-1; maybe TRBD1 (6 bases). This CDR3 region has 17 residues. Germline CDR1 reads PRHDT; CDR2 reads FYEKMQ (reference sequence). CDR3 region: CASSFLFDRSLNTKAFF. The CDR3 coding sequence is TGTGCCAGCAGCTTTCTATTTGACAGGAGCTTGAACACTAAAGCTTTCTTT.

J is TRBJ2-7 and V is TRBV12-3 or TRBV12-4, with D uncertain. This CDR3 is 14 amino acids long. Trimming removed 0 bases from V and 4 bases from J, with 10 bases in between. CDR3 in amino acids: CASSLALMGYEQYF. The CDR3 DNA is TGTGCCAGCAGTTTAGCGCTAATGGGTTACGAGCAGTACTTC.